Reported below is one TCR beta chain. Its specificity is unknown. These data originate in a study of early T cells in non-severe SARS-CoV-2 infection. General observations from the study: Reliance on VDJdb matching favored anti-spike CD8 responses; private and CD4 specificities were missed.

Individual cDNA molecules each received unique molecular identifiers attached to them. TCRdb reprocessed the 5' RACE reads with MiXCR, giving one entry per CDR3 protein. The sample carries 55,000 to 80,000 distinct CDR3 sequences, around 11% recorded once. The clonotype originates from an adult who was a healthcare worker with PCR-confirmed SARS-CoV-2 infection or an uninfected control (not recorded which). The sequenced sample consisted of whole blood.

The CDR3 region has the DNA TGTGCCAGCAGCGTTGCAGACGGGAGGGATCGCGGGGGGAACACTGAAGCTTTCTTT. Protein sequence: CASSVADGRDRGGNTEAFF. The rearrangement links TRBV28 to TRBJ1-1, with a weak D call TRBD1 (5 bases). CDR3 length: 19 residues. Trimming pared 6 bases from V and 1 base from J, leaving 27 bases between. CDR1 is MDHEN and CDR2 is SYDVKM in the germline V gene.